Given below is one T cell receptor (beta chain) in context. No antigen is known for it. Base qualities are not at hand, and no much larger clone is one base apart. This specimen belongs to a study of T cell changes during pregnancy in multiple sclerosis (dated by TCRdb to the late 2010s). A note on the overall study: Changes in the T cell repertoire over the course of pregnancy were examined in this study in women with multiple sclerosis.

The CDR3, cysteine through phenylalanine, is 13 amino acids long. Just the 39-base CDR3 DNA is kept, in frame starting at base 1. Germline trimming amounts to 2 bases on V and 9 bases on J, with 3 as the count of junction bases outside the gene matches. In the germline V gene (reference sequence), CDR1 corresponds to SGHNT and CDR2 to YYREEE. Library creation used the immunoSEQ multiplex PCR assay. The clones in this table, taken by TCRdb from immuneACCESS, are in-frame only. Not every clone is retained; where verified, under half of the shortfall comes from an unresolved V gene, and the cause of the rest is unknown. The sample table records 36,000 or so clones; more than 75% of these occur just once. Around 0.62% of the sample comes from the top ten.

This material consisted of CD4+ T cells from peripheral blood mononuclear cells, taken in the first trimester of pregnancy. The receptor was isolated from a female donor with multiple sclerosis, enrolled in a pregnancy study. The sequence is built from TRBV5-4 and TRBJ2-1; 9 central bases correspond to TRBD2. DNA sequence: TGTGCCAGCAGCTTTAGCGGGAGCGGTGAGCAGTTCTTC. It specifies CASSFSGSGEQFF. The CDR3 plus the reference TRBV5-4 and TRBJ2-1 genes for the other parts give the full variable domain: ETGVTQSPTHLIKTRGQQVTLRCSSQSGHNTVSWYQQALGQGPQFIFQYYREEENGRGNFPPRFSGLQFPNYSSELNVNALELDDSALYLCASSFSGSGEQFFGPGTRLTVL.